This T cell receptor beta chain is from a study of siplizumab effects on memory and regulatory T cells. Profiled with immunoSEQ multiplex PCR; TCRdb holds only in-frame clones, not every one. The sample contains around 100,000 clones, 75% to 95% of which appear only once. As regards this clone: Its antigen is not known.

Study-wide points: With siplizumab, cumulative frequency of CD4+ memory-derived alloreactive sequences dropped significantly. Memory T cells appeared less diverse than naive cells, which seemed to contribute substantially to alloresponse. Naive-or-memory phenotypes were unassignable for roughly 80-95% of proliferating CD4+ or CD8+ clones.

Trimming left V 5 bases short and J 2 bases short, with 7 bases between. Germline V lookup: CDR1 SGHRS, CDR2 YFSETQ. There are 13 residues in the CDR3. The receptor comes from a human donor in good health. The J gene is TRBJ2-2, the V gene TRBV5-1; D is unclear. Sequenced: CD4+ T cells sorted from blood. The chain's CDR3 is CASSGQNTGELFF. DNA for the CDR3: TGCGCCAGCAGTGGGCAAAACACCGGGGAGCTGTTTTTT.